Following are 26 T cell receptor beta chains from one sample sequenced in a study of blood T cell repertoires in COVID-19. Repertoires were generated with immunoSEQ multiplex PCR, while TCRdb's copy carries only in-frame clones and drops some. The repertoire consists of approximately 100,000 clones, with about four fifths occurring once and the leading ten covering over 9.5%. The specimen was peripheral blood. The receptors come from a human donor in a cohort sampled during active COVID-19.

CDR3 region: CASRTSGGEFAEAFF. The CDR3 DNA follows: TGTGCCAGCAGGACTTCGGGGGGCGAATTCGCTGAAGCTTTCTTT. The chain is built from TRBV28 and TRBJ1-1; D might be TRBD1 (6 bases). The CDR3 is made up of 15 amino acids. V was trimmed by 6 bases and J by 6 bases, leaving 20 bases between them. Germline V CDR1 and CDR2: MDHEN, SYDVKM.

The chain recombines TRBV7-3 with TRBJ2-3; a weak D match, TRBD1 (5 bases). V gave up 5 bases and J gave up 5 bases, with 11 bases separating them. CDR3 length: 13 residues. Per the germline V gene, CDR1 is SGHTA and CDR2 is FQGTGA. CDR3 DNA sequence: TGTGCCAGCAGCGGTACAGGTGAAGATACGCAGTATTTT. This gives the protein CASSGTGEDTQYF.

This clone has only a few counts. The rearrangement joins TRBV6-5 to TRBJ1-4; 7 bases are a match to TRBD1. The length of the CDR3 is 15 residues. Germline trimming cut 0 bases from V and 5 bases from J; bases unmatched to any gene: 3. CDR1 MNHEY and CDR2 SVGAGI come from the germline V gene. CDR3 nucleotides: TGTGCCAGCAGTTACTCGGGCAGGGGGAATGAAAAACTGTTTTTT. It yields the protein CASSYSGRGNEKLFF.

V and J are TRBV24-1 and TRBJ1-5; 7 bases map to TRBD1. Germline CDR1 and CDR2: KGHDR and SFDVKD. The CDR3 spans 15 residues. Trimming at V came to 5 bases and at J to 0 bases, leaving 3 bases not matched to a gene. The DNA for the CDR3 is TGTGCCACCAGTGGGACAGGCGGTAGCAATCAGCCCCAGCATTTT. Its protein is CATSGTGGSNQPQHF.

The V call is TRBV6-5, the J call TRBJ2-1; 7 nucleotides line up with TRBD1. The CDR3 loop spans 15 amino acids. The germline gives CDR1 MNHEY, CDR2 SVGAGI. V gave up 6 bases and J gave up 5 bases; unmatched junction bases: 10. DNA for the CDR3: TGTGCCAGCAGCAGAGAGGGGGCCAGGGACAATGAGCAGTTCTTC. It encodes CASSREGARDNEQFF.

The J gene is TRBJ2-1, the V gene TRBV6-5; 9 nucleotides align to TRBD1. The CDR3 spans 14 residues. V was pared by 5 bases and J by 9 bases, with 8 bases of the junction left unmatched. Germline V gene sequence: CDR1 MNHEY, CDR2 SVGAGI. The CDR3 loop reads CASSLWTGEREQFF. DNA of the CDR3: TGTGCCAGCAGTCTCTGGACAGGGGAGCGTGAGCAGTTCTTC.

This clone was recorded once. The genes are TRBV7-6 and TRBJ1-4, with 8 bases lining up with TRBD1. V lost 5 bases, J lost 3 bases, and 5 bases stayed unmatched. Germline V gives CDR1 SGHVS, CDR2 FNYEAQ. The CDR3 totals 15 residues. DNA for the CDR3: TGTGCCAGCAGCCTCCGGACAGGGTCTAATGAAAAACTGTTTTTT. It is translated as CASSLRTGSNEKLFF.

The sample holds one count of this clone. The chain uses TRBV9 and TRBJ1-3; the D gene is possibly TRBD1 (6 bases). The CDR3 runs to 15 residues. Trimming removed 3 bases at V and 1 base at J, with 11 bases between. From germline, CDR1 is SGDLS and CDR2 YYNGEE. CDR3 amino acids: CASSGGTSSGNTIYF. The DNA for the CDR3 is TGTGCCAGCAGCGGTGGGACATCATCTGGAAACACCATATATTTT. Complete variable domain (other parts from reference TRBV9 and TRBJ1-3): DSGVTQTPKHLITATGQRVTLRCSPRSGDLSVYWYQQSLDQGLQFLIQYYNGEERAKGNILERFSAQQFPDLHSELNLSSLELGDSALYFCASSGGTSSGNTIYFGEGSWLTVV.

The J gene is TRBJ2-1, the V gene TRBV6-5, with 14 bases that match TRBD2. The V and J ends lost 6 bases and 6 bases, in that order; junction bases with no gene match: 4. This CDR3 spans 15 amino acids. From germline, CDR1 is MNHEY and CDR2 SVGAGI. The CDR3 region has the DNA TGTGCCAGCAGCCCCGGGACTAGCGGGAGCAATGAGCAGTTCTTC. The encoded protein is CASSPGTSGSNEQFF.

The chain carries TRBV19 and TRBJ2-7, with TRBD1 matching over 9 bases. The length of the CDR3 is 16 residues. J gave up 4 bases and V 10 bases, and 17 bases lay outside the gene matches. In germline, CDR1 is LNHDA, CDR2 SQIVND (reference sequence). CDR3 DNA sequence: TGTGCCACCCAAAAAAGGGGGGACAGGGTCCCATACGAGCAGTACTTC. This translates into CATQKRGDRVPYEQYF.

In nucleotides, the CDR3 is TGTGCCAGCAGCTTGTCTAAATCTGGGGCCAACGTCCTGACTTTC. Translated, it gives CASSLSKSGANVLTF. The chain joins TRBV5-8 to TRBJ2-6; D remains ambiguous. Germline V gene data show CDR1 as SGHTS and CDR2 as YDEGEE. This CDR3 is 15 amino acids long. V lost 1 base to trimming and J lost 1 base, with 6 bases between them.

V is TRBV5-6 and J is TRBJ1-1; D may be TRBD1 (5 bases). The CDR3 has 14 residues. V lost 6 bases, J lost 5 bases, and 17 bases lay in between. The germline gives CDR1 SGHDT, CDR2 YYEEEE. DNA of the CDR3: TGTGCCAGCACCCGAGGAGGGGCTTGGACTGAAGCTTTCTTT. It is translated as CASTRGGAWTEAFF.

The chain has TRBV6-2 or TRBV6-3 and TRBJ2-7; D gene uncertain. The CDR3 extends over 14 amino acids. Germline assignment: CDR1 MNHEY and CDR2 SVGEGT. V was pared by 5 bases and J by 2 bases, with 13 bases between. The CDR3 DNA is TGTGCCAGCAGTCACAGCTATGCCCCCTACGAGCAGTACTTC. Translating it yields CASSHSYAPYEQYF.

The CDR3 nucleotides are TGTGCCAGCAGGGAGACAGATACGCAGTATTTT. It specifies CASRETDTQYF. The chain employs TRBV6-5 and TRBJ2-3; D ambiguous. CDR1 MNHEY and CDR2 SVGAGI come from the germline V gene. V gave up 6 bases and J gave up 3 bases, with 4 bases separating them. There are 11 residues in the CDR3.

The rearrangement joins TRBV7-8 to TRBJ1-1; TRBD1 matches 7 bases. CDR1 is SGHVS, CDR2 FQNEAQ, per germline. The CDR3 is made up of 19 amino acids. The junction had 23 bases not matched to a gene; V was cut back by 4 bases and J by 6 bases. The CDR3 loop is CASSSVTGVVTYLDPEAFF. The CDR3 DNA reads TGTGCCAGCAGCTCAGTTACAGGGGTAGTCACCTATCTCGACCCTGAAGCTTTCTTT.

The genes are TRBV11-3 and TRBJ2-7; D is possibly TRBD2 (5 bases). Germline V gene lookup returns CDR1 SGHNT and CDR2 YENEEA. The CDR3 consists of 13 residues. The V gene lost 8 bases and the J gene lost 2 bases, with 13 bases spanning the gap. CDR3 amino acids: CASSEREPYEQYF. The CDR3 bases are TGTGCCAGCTCAGAGAGGGAACCCTACGAGCAGTACTTC.

The J gene is TRBJ1-1, the V gene TRBV2, with D uncertain. The germline V and J ends were trimmed by 6 bases and 5 bases, with 16 bases remaining between them. Per germline, CDR1 SNHLY and CDR2 FYNNEI. This CDR3 comprises 14 residues. CDR3 in DNA: TGTGCCAGCAGAGCCGCGGGGTCTGGGACTGAAGCTTTCTTT. It yields the protein CASRAAGSGTEAFF.

The chain joins TRBV3-1 (or the pseudogene TRBV3-2) to TRBJ1-1; a possible D gene is TRBD1 (6 bases). The germline CDR1 and CDR2 sequences are LGHDT and YNNKEL (reference sequence). The CDR3 sequence is 16 residues long. Trimming took 3 bases from V and 1 from J, leaving 15 bases between them. The CDR3 is CASSHSRQEANTEAFF. The CDR3 bases are TGTGCCAGCAGCCACTCTCGACAGGAGGCGAACACTGAAGCTTTCTTT.

This rearrangement joins TRBV6-2 or TRBV6-3 to TRBJ1-5; D gene ambiguous. The CDR3 totals 17 residues. V was shortened by 5 bases and J by 0 bases, with 17 bases between the two germline ends. Germline V gene lookup returns CDR1 MNHEY and CDR2 SVGEGT. CDR3 region: CASSPPTELYSNQPQHF. In DNA form, the CDR3 reads TGTGCCAGCAGTCCGCCTACAGAGCTTTATAGCAATCAGCCCCAGCATTTT.

The chain couples TRBV4-3 to TRBJ2-3; TRBD2 agrees at 10 bases. CDR3 length equals 17 residues. J was trimmed by 0 bases and V by 3 bases; bases with no gene match: 6. Looked up from germline, CDR1 is LGHNA and CDR2 is YSLEER. The CDR3 protein is CASSQGLAFRSTDTQYF. CDR3 sequence (DNA): TGCGCCAGCAGCCAGGGACTAGCGTTCCGTAGCACAGATACGCAGTATTTT.

CDR3 DNA: TGTGCCAGCAGTTTTGCGGCCCTCTACGAGCAGTACTTC. It codes for CASSFAALYEQYF. V usage is TRBV12-3 or TRBV12-4 and J usage is TRBJ2-7; D is undetermined. The V and J ends lost 3 bases and 3 bases respectively, with 9 bases between them. The CDR3 sequence is 13 residues long.

The chain links TRBV19 to TRBJ1-4; D not certain. The V gene's germline CDR1 is LNHDA and CDR2 SQIVND (reference sequence). Trimming cost V 3 bases and J 0 bases, with 8 bases left between them. The CDR3 runs 15 residues. CDR3 residues: CASSIWAATNEKLFF. CDR3 bases: TGTGCCAGTAGTATCTGGGCCGCAACTAATGAAAAACTGTTTTTT.

The chain recombines TRBV6-6 with TRBJ1-1; tentatively, D is TRBD1 (5 bases). Germline CDR1 is MNHNY and CDR2 is SVGAGI (reference sequence). Trimming cost V 7 bases and J 1 base, with 19 bases left between them. The CDR3 spans 16 residues. The CDR3 DNA reads as TGTGCCAGCACCAAGACAGTCCGGGAGGGGAACACTGAAGCTTTCTTT. Translating gives CASTKTVREGNTEAFF.

This chain joins TRBV7-9 and TRBJ2-7, with D perhaps matching TRBD1 (6 bases). V was shortened by 1 base and J by 0 bases, with 13 bases between the two germline ends. Germline loops: CDR1 SEHNR, CDR2 FQNEAQ (reference sequence). CDR3 length: 16 amino acids. The CDR3: CASSLGRDRNSYEQYF. CDR3 DNA sequence: TGTGCCAGCAGCTTAGGTAGAGACAGGAACTCCTACGAGCAGTACTTC.

V is TRBV5-8 and J is TRBJ2-1; 7 positions agree with TRBD1. The CDR3 runs 17 residues. V gave up 0 bases and J gave up 4 bases; unmatched junction bases: 10. CDR1 and CDR2 (germline): SGHTS, YDEGEE. The CDR3 coding sequence is TGTGCCAGCAGCTTGGCGCTCGGACAGGACCGATACAATGAGCAGTTCTTC. Encoded protein: CASSLALGQDRYNEQFF.

V and J are TRBV7-9 and TRBJ1-3; the D is unclear. The CDR3 contains 17 residues. V lost 2 bases and J 0 bases, leaving 14 bases between the germline ends. CDR1 and CDR2 from the germline V gene are SEHNR and FQNEAQ (reference sequence). CDR3 amino acids: CASSLQDSPLSGNTIYF. CDR3 DNA sequence: TGTGCCAGCAGCTTACAGGACTCCCCCCTCTCTGGAAACACCATATATTTT.